This TCR beta chain was captured in a study of glioma-infiltrating T cells. CDR3 length: 14 residues. Per the germline V gene, CDR1 is MNHEY and CDR2 is SVGAGI. TCR alpha and beta CDR3 regions were amplified from RNA using iRepertoire nested multiplex PCR. TCRdb passed the multiplex PCR reads through MiXCR, listing each CDR3 protein once. The data hold about 10,000 distinct CDR3 sequences, with approximately 60% observed a single time. As concerns this clonotype: Sequence at one end of the junction differs from germline and may be a read error.

Sample: glioma tissue, nonneoplastic brain tissue, or PBMCs (not recorded which). J is TRBJ2-7 and V is TRBV6-5, with TRBD2 as a possible D gene (5 bases). The TCR sequence derives from a human donor with low-grade glioma or glioblastoma, undergoing nonglioma brain surgery, or in good health (not recorded which). CDR3 amino acids: CTSSYEGVSYEQYF. CDR3 DNA: TGTACCAGCAGTTACGAGGGAGTTAGCTACGAGCAGTACTTC.